Listed below are T cell receptor beta chains from one sample, sequenced in a study of T cell responses to AZD1222 COVID-19 vaccine. Assay: immunoSEQ multiplex PCR; the TCRdb copy retains only in-frame clones and omits some. The profile shows 120,000 or so clones, about 92% of them singletons. This specimen was peripheral blood, taken on day 0 of AZD1222 vaccination. All receptors come from an adult in good health. CDR3s include the opening cysteine and the closing phenylalanine or tryptophan. The D gene is left open where the match is weak.

V,J,D,DNA,CDR3
TRBV30,TRBJ2-5,-,TGTGCCTGGGATATCGGTGGGGAGACCCAGTACTTC,CAWDIGGETQYF
TRBV6-5,TRBJ2-1,-,TGTGCCAGCAGTTACAATTTAGCGGCCTACAATGAGCAGTTCTTC,CASSYNLAAYNEQFF
TRBV6-5,TRBJ2-7,-,TGTGCCACCCGACAGAGCTCCTACGAGCAGTACTTC,CATRQSSYEQYF
TRBV19,TRBJ1-2,-,TGTGCCAGTACGAGTGGGCTGGAGGGCCGAGGGGGTGGCTACACCTTC,CASTSGLEGRGGGYTF
TRBV21-1,TRBJ2-5,-,TGTGCCAGCAGCCTCCCTTCGGAGACAAATGGGGGAGAGACCCAGTACTTC,CASSLPSETNGGETQYF
TRBV2,TRBJ2-7,-,TGTGCCAGCAGGGACAGTATACGCGAGCAGTACTTC,CASRDSIREQYF
TRBV28,TRBJ1-5,-,TGTGCCAGCAGGCGATCCGGGGGCGGGAATCAGCCCCAGCATTTT,CASRRSGGGNQPQHF
TRBV19,TRBJ1-2,-,TGTGCCAGTAGTATAGGGGGACACCGAGGCTACACCTTC,CASSIGGHRGYTF
TRBV19,TRBJ1-1,-,TGTGCCAGTAGTATACGAGGGACCCTGATCACTGAAGCTTTCTTT,CASSIRGTLITEAFF
TRBV19,TRBJ2-2,-,TGTGCCAGTAGTATCCAGGGCGGGGAGCTGTTTTTT,CASSIQGGELFF